Listed below are T cell receptor beta chains from one sample, sequenced in a study of blood T cell repertoires in COVID-19. Sequencing was performed with immunoSEQ multiplex PCR; in TCRdb, only in-frame clones are kept and a portion is missing. Among roughly 58,000 clones listed, 70% to 80% were seen once. Sequenced input: peripheral blood. These receptors originate from a man aged 45-60 years with active or convalescent COVID-19. Both conserved end residues are part of each CDR3. A row's size may be missing; if present it is once, few, many or a size class.

v_call: TRBV12-3/TRBV12-4
clone_size: .
j_call: TRBJ2-3
cdr3_aa: CASGRVWDTQYF

v_call: TRBV30
clone_size: .
j_call: TRBJ2-7
cdr3_aa: CAWSVQRDEQYF

v_call: TRBV7-8
clone_size: .
j_call: TRBJ2-2
cdr3_aa: CASSFRSGTGGSGELFF

v_call: TRBV2
clone_size: .
j_call: TRBJ2-1
cdr3_aa: CASSDMYNEQFF

v_call: TRBV5-6
clone_size: once
j_call: TRBJ1-3
cdr3_aa: CASSFSGSRAVGNTIYF

v_call: TRBV19
clone_size: .
j_call: TRBJ1-5
cdr3_aa: CASREKGGYSNQPQHF

v_call: TRBV7-3
clone_size: .
j_call: TRBJ1-2
cdr3_aa: CASSPGQGPAYGYTF

v_call: TRBV28
clone_size: .
j_call: TRBJ1-5
cdr3_aa: CASRPPTGLNQPQHF

v_call: TRBV2
clone_size: .
j_call: TRBJ2-1
cdr3_aa: CASSEEGVYNEQFF

v_call: TRBV18
clone_size: .
j_call: TRBJ1-6
cdr3_aa: CASSPRALGRSYNSPLHF

v_call: TRBV6-4
clone_size: .
j_call: TRBJ1-6
cdr3_aa: CASREDRFPLHF

v_call: TRBV2
clone_size: few
j_call: TRBJ2-4
cdr3_aa: CASSERQGLAKNIQYF

v_call: TRBV5-1
clone_size: .
j_call: TRBJ2-2
cdr3_aa: CASSSRESADTGELFF

v_call: TRBV12-3/TRBV12-4
clone_size: .
j_call: TRBJ2-1
cdr3_aa: CATGTSGVNEQFF

v_call: TRBV7-7
clone_size: few
j_call: TRBJ2-5
cdr3_aa: CASSRDSPPGETQYF

v_call: TRBV5-1
clone_size: .
j_call: TRBJ1-1
cdr3_aa: CASREEGLITEAFF

v_call: TRBV2
clone_size: few
j_call: TRBJ2-7
cdr3_aa: CASTRLAYEQYF

v_call: TRBV19
clone_size: .
j_call: TRBJ2-1
cdr3_aa: CASSTLAGVSNEQFF

v_call: TRBV30
clone_size: .
j_call: TRBJ2-3
cdr3_aa: CAWSPRVLLGLDTQYF

v_call: TRBV7-7
clone_size: .
j_call: TRBJ2-1
cdr3_aa: CASSRTSGSRNEQFF

v_call: TRBV12-5
clone_size: once
j_call: TRBJ2-3
cdr3_aa: CASGPGLQATPDTQYF

v_call: TRBV7-8
clone_size: .
j_call: TRBJ2-1
cdr3_aa: CASSGGQSINNEQFF

v_call: TRBV6-4
clone_size: .
j_call: TRBJ2-1
cdr3_aa: CASSDSGTSGVNEQFF

v_call: TRBV13
clone_size: few
j_call: TRBJ2-2
cdr3_aa: CASSLVRTGRTGELFF

v_call: TRBV19
clone_size: .
j_call: TRBJ1-2
cdr3_aa: CASWGGGGPTTYGYTF

v_call: TRBV5-1
clone_size: .
j_call: TRBJ1-5
cdr3_aa: CASSLGGDIGNQPQHF

v_call: TRBV2
clone_size: .
j_call: TRBJ2-2
cdr3_aa: CASIPRAGEATGELFF

v_call: TRBV24-1
clone_size: .
j_call: TRBJ2-1
cdr3_aa: CATSDRDRGHNEQFF

v_call: TRBV10-1
clone_size: .
j_call: TRBJ1-1
cdr3_aa: CATLYGARAGPGTEAFF

v_call: TRBV12-5
clone_size: .
j_call: TRBJ2-3
cdr3_aa: CASAPRGGGKSTDTQYF

v_call: TRBV7-2
clone_size: .
j_call: TRBJ2-7
cdr3_aa: CASSLGVRLAGYEQYF

v_call: TRBV9
clone_size: .
j_call: TRBJ1-3
cdr3_aa: CASSVGGTGSNTIYF

v_call: TRBV10-2
clone_size: .
j_call: TRBJ2-3
cdr3_aa: CASSRQGRTDTQYF

v_call: TRBV18
clone_size: few
j_call: TRBJ1-6
cdr3_aa: CASSGADNSPLHF

v_call: TRBV20-1
clone_size: .
j_call: TRBJ1-2
cdr3_aa: CSAAQGYGYTF

v_call: TRBV6-1
clone_size: .
j_call: TRBJ1-2
cdr3_aa: CASSDSGGGYGYTF

v_call: TRBV20-1
clone_size: .
j_call: TRBJ2-2
cdr3_aa: CSASKDWGLAGELFF

v_call: TRBV5-6
clone_size: .
j_call: TRBJ1-3
cdr3_aa: CASSLGQNSGNTIYF

v_call: TRBV5-1
clone_size: .
j_call: TRBJ2-3
cdr3_aa: CASSVQTGASNTQYF

v_call: TRBV9
clone_size: once
j_call: TRBJ2-2
cdr3_aa: CASSVLPSRTGELFF

v_call: TRBV5-1
clone_size: many
j_call: TRBJ2-2
cdr3_aa: CASSLAPGSGTGELFF

v_call: TRBV10-1
clone_size: few
j_call: TRBJ1-1
cdr3_aa: CASSDRDSRTEAFF

v_call: TRBV29-1
clone_size: few
j_call: TRBJ1-5
cdr3_aa: CSVQGQDQPQHF